The clone carrying this TCR beta chain has a single count. Its antigen is unknown. Random hexamers were used to reverse transcribe roughly 0.45 to 1 ug of RNA. A multiplex approach, immunoSEQ multiplex PCR, amplified TCR beta CDR3 across 54 Vbeta and 13 Jbeta. TCRdb reprocessed the immunoSEQ multiplex PCR reads via MiXCR and lists one record per CDR3 protein. Counted here are approximately 190,000 distinct CDR3 sequences, approximately 94% occurring once; the ten biggest clones make up around 0.092%. Sequencing of TCR beta was carried out in blood CD8+ and CD4+ T cells. Diagnostic criteria for definite or probable disease, in their recently defined form, were met by the patients with Susac syndrome. Germline V gives CDR1 SGHVS, CDR2 FQNEAQ. V gave up 4 bases and J gave up 2 bases, with 10 bases separating them. This CDR3 is 14 amino acids long. The data were obtained in a study of CD8 T cells in Susac syndrome. Overall study findings and caveats: Clonal expansion was missing from Susac syndrome CD4+ T cell repertoires.

The TCR was taken from a human donor with Susac syndrome. The sequencing sample was made of CD4+ T cells from PBMCs. The chain employs TRBV7-8 and TRBJ2-3, with D unresolved. The CDR3 reads CASSSLTYTDTQYF. CDR3 in DNA: TGTGCCAGCAGCTCCCTGACCTACACAGATACGCAGTATTTT.